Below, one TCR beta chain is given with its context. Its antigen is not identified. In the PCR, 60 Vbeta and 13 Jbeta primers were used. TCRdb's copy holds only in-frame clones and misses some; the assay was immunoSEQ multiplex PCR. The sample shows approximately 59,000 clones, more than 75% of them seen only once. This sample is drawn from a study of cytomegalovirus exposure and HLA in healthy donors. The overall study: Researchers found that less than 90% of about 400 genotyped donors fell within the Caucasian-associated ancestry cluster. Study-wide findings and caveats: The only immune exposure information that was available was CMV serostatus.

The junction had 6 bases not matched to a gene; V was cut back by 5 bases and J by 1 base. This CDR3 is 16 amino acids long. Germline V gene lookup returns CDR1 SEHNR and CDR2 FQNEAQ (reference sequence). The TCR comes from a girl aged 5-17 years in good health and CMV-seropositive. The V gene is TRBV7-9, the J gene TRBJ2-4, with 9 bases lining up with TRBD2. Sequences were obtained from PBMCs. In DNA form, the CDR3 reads TGTGCCAGCAGCCCGCGGGGGGGGATTGCCAAAAACATTCAGTACTTC. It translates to CASSPRGGIAKNIQYF.